This TCR beta chain comes out of a study of neurological immune-mediated disorders. CDR3 length equals 14 residues. The V end was cut by 2 bases, the J end by 6 bases, with 13 bases between. This clonotype has at least ten counts. Synthesis of cDNA was accomplished via 5'RACE employing 10-nucleotide random UMIs. TCRdb used MiXCR to reprocess the 5' RACE reads, holding one entry per CDR3 protein. The top ten clones hold 6.5% to 7.5% of a sample with some 66,000 distinct CDR3 sequences, about 4.9% of them seen once. The source is a man aged 25 to 40 with multiple sclerosis. V gene TRBV12-3 or TRBV12-4 combines with J gene TRBJ1-1; maybe TRBD1 (5 bases). The material sequenced was PBMCs. The DNA for the CDR3 is TGTGCCAGCAGTTTAAGGGAGGGACGCGCTGAAGCTTTCTTT. Residues: CASSLREGRAEAFF.